These T cell receptor beta chains were read from a single sample in a study of Graves' ophthalmopathy and Graves' hyperthyroidism. TCRdb analysed the multiplex PCR reads with MiXCR anew, one entry per CDR3 protein. The data contain hundreds of thousands of distinct CDR3 sequences, 15% of them singletons. Sequenced material: peripheral blood. Source of these receptors: a woman aged 18-30 years with stable Graves' hyperthyroidism. CDR3s include the opening cysteine and the closing phenylalanine or tryptophan. D genes are given only for firm matches. The size field is filled for only some rows; it gives once, few, many or a size class.

>.|.|TRBV5-1|TRBJ2-2|15
TGCGCCAGCAGCTTGGACGGACAGTATACCGGGGAGCTGTTTTTT
CASSLDGQYTGELFF
>many|TRBD2|TRBV20-1|TRBJ2-5|13
TGCAGTGCTAGCGGTGGGACTACAGAGACCCAGTACTTC
CSASGGTTETQYF
>few|TRBD1|TRBV11-3|TRBJ1-2|15
TGTGCCAGCAGCTTAGCTTCCGGGACAGGCTATGGCTACACCTTC
CASSLASGTGYGYTF
>.|.|TRBV7-9|TRBJ2-5|12
TGTGCCATAAGGGGGTCTCGGGAGACCCAGTACTTC
CAIRGSRETQYF
>many|.|TRBV19|TRBJ1-1|15
TGTGCCAGTAGTATCCGGAGGGGATCGAACACTGAAGCTTTCTTT
CASSIRRGSNTEAFF
>many|.|TRBV24-1|TRBJ2-2|18
TGTGCCACCAGTGCTGCGCAGGGCTTGATTACGAACACCGGGGAGCTGTTTTTT
CATSAAQGLITNTGELFF
>many|.|TRBV6-2/TRBV6-3|TRBJ1-5|15
TGTGCCAGCAGCTCCGGGGCGCCGGCATATCAGCCCCAGCATTTT
CASSSGAPAYQPQHF
>few|TRBD1|TRBV6-1|TRBJ2-5|15
TGTGCCAGCAGCGCGCACGGGACAGGGGAACAGACCCAGTACTTC
CASSAHGTGEQTQYF
>many|.|TRBV28|TRBJ1-2|15
TGTGCCAGCAGTTTAGGTCAGGGCAGTTACTATGGCTACACCTTC
CASSLGQGSYYGYTF
>few|.|TRBV5-1|TRBJ2-7|14
TGCGCCTGCAGCTTAGACAGGTTCTCCTACGAGCAGTACTTC
CACSLDRFSYEQYF
>few|.|TRBV7-3|TRBJ2-3|13
TGTGCCAGCAGCCTACTCGGATCAGATACGCAGTATTTT
CASSLLGSDTQYF
>few|.|TRBV5-1|TRBJ1-1|15
TGCGCCAGCAGCTTGAATCGGGGCTTGAGCACTGAAGCTTTCTTT
CASSLNRGLSTEAFF
>.|.|TRBV10-1|TRBJ2-7|15
TGCGCCAGCAGTGACCCAGGGAAGGGCCCCTACGAGCAGTACTTC
CASSDPGKGPYEQYF
>many|.|TRBV29-1|TRBJ1-2|11
TGCAGCGTTGACAGCCTCTATGGCTACACCTTC
CSVDSLYGYTF